This T cell receptor (beta chain) was sequenced during a study of T cells in placental villitis. Some background on the complete study: The study compared placental TCR-beta repertoires across villitis of unknown etiology, gestational-age-matched unaffected controls, and infectious villitis to test an allograft-versus-infection hypothesis. General findings and caveats noted by the study authors: Small amounts of decidua were contained in the paraffin blocks, so some of the captured T cells, especially in controls, may have been decidual rather than villous infiltrates. CMV-specific clone frequencies were higher in infectious CMV cases than in villitis of unknown etiology (approximately 0.01 vs 0.00098), and the villitis of unknown etiology frequencies did not differ from those of controls. Sequencing bulk tissue could not tell helper, regulatory or cytotoxic T cells apart, could not separate maternal from fetal T cells, and left out gamma-delta receptors.

The CDR3 holds 14 amino acids from the cysteine to the phenylalanine. CDR3 DNA only is kept here, 42 bases in frame from base 1. The junction shows trimming of 4 bases on V and 6 bases on J, plus 12 bases between the germline ends. Via the germline V gene, CDR1 is MGHRA and CDR2 YSYEKL. About this clone: What antigen it recognizes has not been identified. There are no base qualities to consult, and no much larger clone falls within one base.

The five infectious villitis placentae, four with confirmed cytomegalovirus and one with Toxoplasma gondii, were included without being matched to the other groups. In the infectious villitis group, the mothers were found to be younger and to have smaller fetuses, and preterm delivery or intrauterine demise was recorded in a couple of cases. After delivery, the placentae were collected and evaluated both grossly and histologically, and only then was archival tissue selected. Five 10-micron scrolls were cut from each FFPE block, and DNA was isolated using the AllPrep DNA/RNA FFPE Tissue kit. NanoDrop was used to check DNA concentration and purity, while a Bioanalyzer was used to assess RNA quality. TCR-beta CDR3 regions were amplified from genomic DNA with the immunoSEQ v4 bias-controlled multiplex PCR assay, run blinded to group allocation. To estimate nucleated cell and T cell quantities per sample, reference gene primers were included together with the TCR-beta primers. Sequencing of the libraries was performed on an Illumina MiSeq with a 100-cycle paired-end protocol. As for how the authors treated the data: In the immunoSEQ Analyzer software, diversity and richness were calculated, with richness measured by iChao1 and clonality based on Pielou evenness and Shannon diversity on a 0-1 scale where a higher value means less diversity. Using confidence 3 and substitution 2, CDR3 amino acid sequences together with their V/J genes were queried against VDJdb for CMV, EBV and influenza A specificities. The Morisita-Horn index was used to assess how much TCR-beta amino acid clonotypes overlapped between the villitis of unknown etiology, infectious villitis and control repertoires. This is the immuneACCESS table as TCRdb keeps it, with only in-frame sequences that have V and J called. A part of the clones is gone; compared with another copy, unresolved V genes explain less than half, and the rest is unexplained. From that table come the V and J calls and clone size; the DNA was used to work out D and trimming. This sample lists 6,300 or so clones; 78% were detected once. More than 7.5% of the sample is in the top ten clones.

Sequences were obtained from placental tissue containing maternal and fetal cells. This chain is built from TRBV4-1 and TRBJ1-4, with the D gene uncertain. The clonotype was recovered from a human patient with infectious villitis; the placental T cells may come from both mother and fetus. The CDR3 amino acid sequence is: CASSPSGADEKLFF. The nucleotide sequence reads TGCGCCAGCAGCCCATCAGGTGCTGATGAAAAACTGTTTTTT.